The 15 T cell receptor beta chains reported below all come from one sample, sequenced in a study of siplizumab effects on memory and regulatory T cells. Generated by immunoSEQ multiplex PCR, the TCRdb table keeps only in-frame clones and is missing some. The sample has about 120,000 clones, roughly 94% seen once; the top ten hold roughly 1.8%. Sequenced material: non-Treg CD4+ T cells sorted from blood. Receptors were obtained from a human donor in good health.

This chain uses TRBV2 with TRBJ2-5; tentatively, D is TRBD2 (5 bases). V was shortened by 8 bases and J by 5 bases, with 9 bases between the two germline ends. CDR1 and CDR2 (germline): SNHLY, FYNNEI. There are 11 residues in the CDR3. This CDR3 reads CASREGETQYF. The DNA for the CDR3 is TGTGCCAGCCGAGAGGGTGAGACCCAGTACTTC.

This CDR3 is CASSPETTSGYEQYF. CDR3 nucleotide sequence: TGTGCCAGCAGTCCCGAAACGACTTCAGGGTACGAGCAGTACTTC. V and J are TRBV6-5 and TRBJ2-7, with D perhaps matching TRBD1 (5 bases). With 5 bases removed from V and 4 bases from J, the gap between germline ends came to 18 bases. Germline loops: CDR1 MNHEY, CDR2 SVGAGI. The length of the CDR3 is 15 residues.

This rearrangement joins TRBV6-5 to TRBJ1-4; 7 bases agree with TRBD1. There are 15 residues in the CDR3. The germline V gene encodes CDR1 MNHEY and CDR2 SVGAGI. J lost 7 bases, V lost 0 bases, and 5 bases had no gene match. The CDR3 DNA follows: TGTGCCAGCAGTTACTCGGGGACAGCGGCTGAAAAACTGTTTTTT. It is translated as CASSYSGTAAEKLFF.

CDR3 bases: TGCGCCAGCAGTTCCCGTTCTTACTATGGCTACACCTTC. Its translation: CASSSRSYYGYTF. This chain uses TRBV5-1 with TRBJ1-2; no firm D call. Looked up from germline, CDR1 is SGHRS and CDR2 is YFSETQ. CDR3 length: 13 amino acids. Trimming took 5 bases from V and 3 from J, leaving 11 bases between them. Drawing the rest from reference TRBV5-1 and TRBJ1-2, the complete variable domain is KAGVTQTPRYLIKTRGQQVTLSCSPISGHRSVSWYQQTPGQGLQFLFEYFSETQRNKGNFPGRFSGRQFSNSRSEMNVSTLELGDSALYLCASSSRSYYGYTFGSGTRLTVV.

The V and J genes are TRBV25-1 and TRBJ2-7; 8 nucleotides align to TRBD1. The V segment lost 6 bases and the J segment 2 bases; nucleotides outside the gene matches: 3. Germline CDR1 MGHDK, CDR2 SYGVNS. The CDR3 is made up of 13 amino acids. Written as DNA, the CDR3 is TGTGCCAGCAGACGGACAGGGACCTACGAGCAGTACTTC. This sequence encodes CASRRTGTYEQYF.

In this sample, this clone turned up once. V is TRBV2 and J is TRBJ2-5, with D possibly TRBD1 on 6 matching bases. The V gene's germline CDR1 is SNHLY and CDR2 FYNNEI. Trimming stripped 6 bases from V and 4 bases from J, with 18 bases between. The CDR3 has 15 residues. CDR3 sequence reads: CASSPRAGATETQYF. The CDR3 DNA reads as TGTGCCAGCAGCCCCCGGGCAGGGGCAACAGAGACCCAGTACTTC.

The V gene is TRBV7-9, the J gene TRBJ2-1; 8 bases are shared with TRBD1. Trimming took 5 bases from V and 0 from J; bases not matched to a gene: 3. Germline CDR1 SEHNR, CDR2 FQNEAQ (reference sequence). The CDR3 is 15 amino acids. The CDR3: CASSPTGGSYNEQFF. The CDR3 coding sequence is TGTGCCAGCAGCCCAACAGGGGGCTCCTACAATGAGCAGTTCTTC.

With regard to this clone: This sample includes further DNA sequences coding for the same CDR3. The V gene is TRBV6-5, the J gene TRBJ1-5; D may be TRBD1 (5 bases). V was cut by 6 bases and J by 0 bases, with 12 bases left in between. The CDR3 covers 15 residues. Germline V gene data show CDR1 as MNHEY and CDR2 as SVGAGI. CDR3 loop: CASRIRVYSNQPQHF. CDR3 bases: TGTGCCAGCAGAATCAGGGTATATAGCAATCAGCCCCAGCATTTT.

This CDR3 reads CASSLSSANYGYTF. DNA for the CDR3: TGTGCCAGCAGCTTGTCTTCAGCTAACTATGGCTACACCTTC. This chain connects TRBV11-1 to TRBJ1-2; D not certain. Trimming removed 3 bases at V and 0 bases at J, with 8 bases between. This CDR3 spans 14 amino acids. The germline V gene has CDR1 SGHAT and CDR2 FQDESV (reference sequence).

The chain uses TRBV11-2 and TRBJ2-7; D gene ambiguous. The CDR3 runs 14 residues. Trimming stripped 7 bases from V and 7 bases from J, with 20 bases between. CDR1 SGHAT and CDR2 FQNNGV come from the germline V gene. The DNA of the CDR3 is TGTGCCAGCACCAAAAACCTGGGAAGTTTTGAGCAGTACTTC. This gives the protein CASTKNLGSFEQYF.

This chain links TRBV19 with TRBJ2-4, with no clear D. The germline V gene has CDR1 LNHDA and CDR2 SQIVND (reference sequence). V shed 6 bases and J shed 0 bases, with 9 bases lying between them. The CDR3 covers 14 residues. This CDR3 is CASSIQLAKNIQYF. The CDR3 region has the DNA TGTGCCAGTAGCATCCAGCTAGCCAAAAACATTCAGTACTTC.

This chain uses TRBV7-9 with TRBJ1-1, with D unresolved. The CDR3 is 14 residues long. Looked up from germline, CDR1 is SEHNR and CDR2 is FQNEAQ (reference sequence). Trimming removed 3 bases at V and 3 bases at J, with 11 bases between. CDR3 nucleotide sequence: TGTGCCAGCAGCTTTGCTTTCCCGGACACTGAAGCTTTCTTT. This codes for CASSFAFPDTEAFF.

V and J are TRBV19 and TRBJ1-2; TRBD1 might be the D (5 bases). The germline gives CDR1 LNHDA, CDR2 SQIVND (reference sequence). The CDR3 consists of 14 residues. The V gene lost 7 bases and the J gene lost 8 bases, with 20 bases spanning the gap. The CDR3 DNA reads TGTGCCAGTACCACAGGCTGGCAGACCAGCGGCTACACCTTC. It codes for CASTTGWQTSGYTF. The full variable domain, completed using reference TRBV19 and TRBJ1-2, is DGGITQSPKYLFRKEGQNVTLSCEQNLNHDAMYWYRQDPGQGLRLIYYSQIVNDFQKGDIAEGYSVSREKKESFPLTVTSAQKNPTAFYLCASTTGWQTSGYTFGSGTRLTVV.

J is TRBJ2-1 and V is TRBV19; D is perhaps TRBD1 (6 bases). This CDR3 comprises 16 residues. The germline CDR1 and CDR2 sequences are LNHDA and SQIVND (reference sequence). V was pared by 2 bases and J by 4 bases, with 15 bases between. In nucleotides, the CDR3 is TGTGCCAGTAGTATAACTTTTGGGGGCGGATACAATGAGCAGTTCTTC. Protein product: CASSITFGGGYNEQFF.

The chain is built from TRBV15 and TRBJ2-5, with D perhaps matching TRBD2 (5 bases). The CDR3 runs 16 residues. V was trimmed by 0 bases and J by 1 base, leaving 12 bases between them. From germline, CDR1 is LNHNV and CDR2 YYDKDF (reference sequence). CDR3 residues: CATSRDYPSGQETQYF. CDR3 coding DNA: TGTGCCACCAGCAGAGATTATCCGAGCGGCCAAGAGACCCAGTACTTC.